Here is one T cell receptor beta chain with its context. Its antigen remains unidentified. The data were obtained in a study of shared clonotypes between healthy human individuals. Data came from immunoSEQ multiplex PCR; TCRdb stores just in-frame clones and leaves some out. Among just over 2,000,000 clones listed, about 95% were seen once. Naive CD8 cells were CD45RO-negative, positively selected for CCR7, excluding terminally differentiated effector memory CD45RA+ cells. Every one of the donors was a Caucasian adult that lived in Nashville, Tennessee. The study, taken as a whole, reports: Among non-shared clonotypes, generation probabilities were lower than among those shared by all four donors. Only blood underwent sampling, and tissue repertoires likely differ. With a few donors compared, about 5.2% of naive CD4 clonotypes were shared.

Specimen: naive CD8+ T cells sorted from blood. This receptor was taken from a man younger than 35 in good health.

The CDR3 loop reads CASSEPGQGGREQYF. The CDR3, as DNA: TGTGCCAGCAGTGAACCGGGACAGGGTGGGCGCGAGCAGTACTTC. The gene calls are TRBV6-1 and TRBJ2-7, with 9 positions matching TRBD1. This CDR3 is 15 amino acids long. Germline assignment: CDR1 MNHNS and CDR2 SASEGT. V lost 2 bases to trimming and J lost 6 bases; unmatched junction nucleotides: 8.